These 3 T cell receptor beta chains came from one sample sequenced in a study of regulatory T cells in long-lasting Graves disease. Time point: persistent/refractory GD, antithyroid drugs over 5 years with positive TRAb. PBMC RNA served as the TCR library source. Relying on iRepertoire HTBI primers and Arm-PCR of CDR3 regions, the team built TCR beta libraries. In TCRdb, the multiplex PCR reads were re-called with MiXCR into one record per CDR3 protein. The table records about 470,000 distinct CDR3 sequences, around 20% of them present only once. The source material was peripheral blood mononuclear cells (PBMCs), sampled when the disease was refractory, from a patient treated with antithyroid drugs. The receptors originated from a female donor with Graves disease.

This clonotype was counted at least ten times. The chain has TRBV11-2 and TRBJ1-2, with D unresolved. The length of the CDR3 is 13 residues. V dropped 4 bases and J dropped 6 bases, with 12 bases sitting between them. CDR1 and CDR2 (germline): SGHAT, FQNNGV. CDR3 sequence (DNA): TGTGCCAGCAGCTCGGCGGAGCTGGATGGCTACACCTTC. Amino acid sequence: CASSSAELDGYTF.

This clonotype has only a few counts. The rearrangement uses TRBV27 and TRBJ1-2; a possible D gene is TRBD1 (6 bases). CDR1 is MNHEY and CDR2 is SMNVEV in the germline V gene (reference sequence). Trimming left V 4 bases short and J 4 bases short, with 13 bases between. This CDR3 has 14 amino acids. The CDR3 spells CASSSRTDAYGYTF. CDR3 coding DNA: TGTGCCAGCAGTTCCCGGACAGACGCCTATGGCTACACCTTC.

This clonotype was counted ten times or more. The chain is built from TRBV30 and TRBJ2-7, with D tentatively TRBD1 (5 bases). The CDR3 has 14 amino acids. Deletions cut 0 bases from V and 3 bases from J, with 12 bases between. The V gene's germline CDR1 is GTSNPN and CDR2 SVGIG (reference sequence). CDR3 residues: CAWSVSGWGYEQYF. Here the CDR3 DNA reads TGTGCCTGGAGTGTATCAGGGTGGGGCTACGAGCAGTACTTC.